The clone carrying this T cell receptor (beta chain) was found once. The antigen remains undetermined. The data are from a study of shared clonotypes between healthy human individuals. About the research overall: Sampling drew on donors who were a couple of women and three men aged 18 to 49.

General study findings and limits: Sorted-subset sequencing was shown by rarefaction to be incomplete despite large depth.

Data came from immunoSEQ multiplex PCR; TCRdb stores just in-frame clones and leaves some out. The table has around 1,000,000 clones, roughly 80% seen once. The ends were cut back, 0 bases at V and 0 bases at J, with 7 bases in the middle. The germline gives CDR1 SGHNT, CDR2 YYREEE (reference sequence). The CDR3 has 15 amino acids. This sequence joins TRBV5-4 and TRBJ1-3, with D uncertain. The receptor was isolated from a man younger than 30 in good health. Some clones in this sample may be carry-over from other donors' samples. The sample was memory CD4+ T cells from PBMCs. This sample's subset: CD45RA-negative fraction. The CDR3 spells CASSLDALSGNTIYF. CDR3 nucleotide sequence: TGTGCCAGCAGCTTGGATGCCCTCTCTGGAAACACCATATATTTT.